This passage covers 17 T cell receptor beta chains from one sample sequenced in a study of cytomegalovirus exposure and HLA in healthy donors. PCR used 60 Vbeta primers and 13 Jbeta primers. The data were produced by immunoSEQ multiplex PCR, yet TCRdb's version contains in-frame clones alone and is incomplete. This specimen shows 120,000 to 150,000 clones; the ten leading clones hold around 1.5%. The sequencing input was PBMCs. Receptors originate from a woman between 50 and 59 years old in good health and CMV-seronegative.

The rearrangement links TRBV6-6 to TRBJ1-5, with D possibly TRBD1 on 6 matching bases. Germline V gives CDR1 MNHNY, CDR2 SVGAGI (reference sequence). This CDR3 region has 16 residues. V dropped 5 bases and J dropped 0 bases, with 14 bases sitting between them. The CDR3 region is CASSPDSPYSNQPQHF. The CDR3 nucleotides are TGTGCCAGCAGTCCGGACAGTCCTTATAGCAATCAGCCCCAGCATTTT.

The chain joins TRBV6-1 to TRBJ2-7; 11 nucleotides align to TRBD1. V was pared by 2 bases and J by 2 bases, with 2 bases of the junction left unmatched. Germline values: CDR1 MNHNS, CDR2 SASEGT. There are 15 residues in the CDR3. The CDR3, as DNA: TGTGCCAGCAGTGAAAAGGGACAGGGGGCCTACGAGCAGTACTTC. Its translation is CASSEKGQGAYEQYF.

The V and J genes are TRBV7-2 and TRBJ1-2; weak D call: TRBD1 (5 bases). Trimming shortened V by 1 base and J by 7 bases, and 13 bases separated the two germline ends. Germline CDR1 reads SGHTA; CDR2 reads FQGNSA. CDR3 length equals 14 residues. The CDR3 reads CASSLGGRDGGYTF. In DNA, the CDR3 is TGTGCCAGCAGCTTAGGCGGCAGGGATGGTGGCTACACCTTC.

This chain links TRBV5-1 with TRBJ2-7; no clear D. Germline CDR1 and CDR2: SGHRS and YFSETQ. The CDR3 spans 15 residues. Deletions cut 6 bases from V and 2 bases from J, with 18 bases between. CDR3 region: CASKRMGDGTYEQYF. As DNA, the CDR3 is TGCGCCAGCAAAAGAATGGGCGACGGAACCTACGAGCAGTACTTC.

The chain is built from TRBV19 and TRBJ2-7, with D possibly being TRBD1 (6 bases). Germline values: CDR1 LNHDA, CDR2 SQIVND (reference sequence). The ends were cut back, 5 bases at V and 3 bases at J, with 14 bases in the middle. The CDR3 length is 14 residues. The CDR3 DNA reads TGTGCCAGTAGTTACAGGGATGGGGACTACGAGCAGTACTTC. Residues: CASSYRDGDYEQYF.

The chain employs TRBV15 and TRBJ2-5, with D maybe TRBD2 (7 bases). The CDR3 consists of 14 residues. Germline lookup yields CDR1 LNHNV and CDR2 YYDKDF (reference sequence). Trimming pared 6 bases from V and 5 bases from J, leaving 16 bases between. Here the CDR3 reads CATSLGGAGETQYF. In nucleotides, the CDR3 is TGTGCCACCAGTCTGGGGGGGGCCGGGGAGACCCAGTACTTC. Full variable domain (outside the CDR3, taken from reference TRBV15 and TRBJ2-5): DAMVIQNPRYQVTQFGKPVTLSCSQTLNHNVMYWYQQKSSQAPKLLFHYYDKDFNNEADTPDNFQSRRPNTSFCFLDIRSPGLGDTAMYLCATSLGGAGETQYFGPGTRLLVL.

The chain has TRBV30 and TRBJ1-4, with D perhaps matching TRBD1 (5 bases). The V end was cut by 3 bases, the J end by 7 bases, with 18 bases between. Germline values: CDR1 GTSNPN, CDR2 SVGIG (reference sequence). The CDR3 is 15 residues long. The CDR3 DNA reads TGTGCCTGGAGGATAAGGTCGGGGGGATTTGAAAAACTGTTTTTT. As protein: CAWRIRSGGFEKLFF.

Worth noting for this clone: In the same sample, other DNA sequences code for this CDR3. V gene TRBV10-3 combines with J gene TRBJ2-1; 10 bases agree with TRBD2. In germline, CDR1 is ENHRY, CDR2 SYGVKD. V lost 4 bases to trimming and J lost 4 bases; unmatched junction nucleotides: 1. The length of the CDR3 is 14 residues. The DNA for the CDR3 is TGTGCCATCAGTGCTAGCGGGAGTTACAATGAGCAGTTCTTC. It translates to CAISASGSYNEQFF.

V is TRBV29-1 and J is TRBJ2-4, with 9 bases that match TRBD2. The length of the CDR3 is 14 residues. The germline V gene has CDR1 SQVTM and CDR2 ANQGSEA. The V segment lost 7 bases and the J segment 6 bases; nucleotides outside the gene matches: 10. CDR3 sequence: CSGTAGGRGNIQYF. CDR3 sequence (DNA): TGCAGCGGGACGGCGGGGGGGCGGGGAAACATTCAGTACTTC. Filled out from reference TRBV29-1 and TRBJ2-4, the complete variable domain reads SAVISQKPSRDICQRGTSLTIQCQVDSQVTMMFWYRQQPGQSLTLIATANQGSEATYESGFVIDKFPISRPNLTFSTLTVSNMSPEDSSIYLCSGTAGGRGNIQYFGAGTRLSVL.

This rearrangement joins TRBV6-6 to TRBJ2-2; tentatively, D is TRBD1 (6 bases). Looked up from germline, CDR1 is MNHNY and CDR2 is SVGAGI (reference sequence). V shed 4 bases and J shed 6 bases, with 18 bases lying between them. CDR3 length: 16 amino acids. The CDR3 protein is CASSSNLQGNPGELFF. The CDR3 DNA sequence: TGTGCCAGCAGTTCCAATCTACAGGGAAATCCCGGGGAGCTGTTTTTT.

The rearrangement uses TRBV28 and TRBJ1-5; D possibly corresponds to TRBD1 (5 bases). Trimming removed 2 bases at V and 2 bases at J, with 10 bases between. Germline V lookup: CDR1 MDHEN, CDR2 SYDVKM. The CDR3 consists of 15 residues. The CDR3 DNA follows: TGTGCCAGCAGTTTACCAGGGATCCGCAATCAGCCCCAGCATTTT. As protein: CASSLPGIRNQPQHF.

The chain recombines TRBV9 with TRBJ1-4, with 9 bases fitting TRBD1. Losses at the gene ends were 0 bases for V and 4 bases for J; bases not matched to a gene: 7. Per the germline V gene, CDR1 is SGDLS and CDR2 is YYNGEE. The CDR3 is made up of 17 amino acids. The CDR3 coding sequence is TGTGCCAGCAGCGTAGACTCTCCGGGACAGGGTAATGAAAAACTGTTTTTT. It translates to CASSVDSPGQGNEKLFF. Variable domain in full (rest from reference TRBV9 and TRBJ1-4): DSGVTQTPKHLITATGQRVTLRCSPRSGDLSVYWYQQSLDQGLQFLIQYYNGEERAKGNILERFSAQQFPDLHSELNLSSLELGDSALYFCASSVDSPGQGNEKLFFGSGTQLSVL.

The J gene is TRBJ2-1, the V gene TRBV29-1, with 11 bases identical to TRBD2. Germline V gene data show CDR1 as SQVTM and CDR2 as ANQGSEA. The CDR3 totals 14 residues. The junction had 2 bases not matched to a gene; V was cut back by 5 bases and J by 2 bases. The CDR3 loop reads CSVSLAGAYNEQFF. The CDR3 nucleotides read TGCAGCGTTTCACTAGCGGGAGCCTACAATGAGCAGTTCTTC.

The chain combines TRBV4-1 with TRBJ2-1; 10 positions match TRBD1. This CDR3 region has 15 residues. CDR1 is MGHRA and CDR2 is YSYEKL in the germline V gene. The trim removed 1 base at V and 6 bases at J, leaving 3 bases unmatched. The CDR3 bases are TGCGCCAGCAGCCAAGCCGGGACAGGGGTCAATGAGCAGTTCTTC. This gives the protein CASSQAGTGVNEQFF.

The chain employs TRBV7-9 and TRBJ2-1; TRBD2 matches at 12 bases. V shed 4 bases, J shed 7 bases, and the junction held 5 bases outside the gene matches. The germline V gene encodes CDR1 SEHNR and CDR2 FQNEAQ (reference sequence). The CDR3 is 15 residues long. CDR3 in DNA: TGTGCCAGCAGCTCCCGACTAGCGGGAGTTAATGAGCAGTTCTTC. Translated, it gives CASSSRLAGVNEQFF.

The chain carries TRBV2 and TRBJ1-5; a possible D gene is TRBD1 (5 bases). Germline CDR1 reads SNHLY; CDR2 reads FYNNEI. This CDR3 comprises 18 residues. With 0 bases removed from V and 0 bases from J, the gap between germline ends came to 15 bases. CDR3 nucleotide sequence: TGTGCCAGCAGTGAAGCGCTTCTGGGGGGTTATAGCAATCAGCCCCAGCATTTT. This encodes CASSEALLGGYSNQPQHF.

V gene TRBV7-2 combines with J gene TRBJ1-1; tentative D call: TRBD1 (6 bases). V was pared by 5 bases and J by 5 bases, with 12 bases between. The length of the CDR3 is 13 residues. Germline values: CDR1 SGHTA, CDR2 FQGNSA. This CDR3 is CASSQQGRTEAFF. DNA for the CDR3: TGTGCCAGCAGCCAACAGGGTCGGACTGAAGCTTTCTTT.